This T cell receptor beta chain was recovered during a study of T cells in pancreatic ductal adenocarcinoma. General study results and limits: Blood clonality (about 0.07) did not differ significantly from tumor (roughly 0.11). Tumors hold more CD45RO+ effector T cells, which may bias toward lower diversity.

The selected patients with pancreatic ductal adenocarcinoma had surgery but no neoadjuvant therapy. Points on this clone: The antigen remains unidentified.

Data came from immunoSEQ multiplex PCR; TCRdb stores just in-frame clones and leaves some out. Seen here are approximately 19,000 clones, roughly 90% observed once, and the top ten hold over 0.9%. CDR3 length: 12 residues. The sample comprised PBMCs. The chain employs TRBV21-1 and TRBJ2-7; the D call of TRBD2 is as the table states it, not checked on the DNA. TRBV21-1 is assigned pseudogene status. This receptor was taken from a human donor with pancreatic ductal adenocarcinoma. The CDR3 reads CASSMGRYEQYF. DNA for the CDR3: TGTGCCAGCAGCATGGGGAGGTACGAGCAGTACTTC.